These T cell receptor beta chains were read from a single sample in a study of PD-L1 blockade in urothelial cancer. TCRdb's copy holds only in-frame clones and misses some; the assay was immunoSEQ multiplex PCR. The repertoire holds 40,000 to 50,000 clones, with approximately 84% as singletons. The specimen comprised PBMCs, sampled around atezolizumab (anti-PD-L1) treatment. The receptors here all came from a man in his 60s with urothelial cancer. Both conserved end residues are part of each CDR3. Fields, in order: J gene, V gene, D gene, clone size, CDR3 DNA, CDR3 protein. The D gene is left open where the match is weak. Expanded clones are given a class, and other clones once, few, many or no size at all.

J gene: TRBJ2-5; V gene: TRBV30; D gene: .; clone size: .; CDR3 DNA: TGTGCCTGGAGTCTGGGGCACCAAGAGACCCAGTACTTC; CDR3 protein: CAWSLGHQETQYF
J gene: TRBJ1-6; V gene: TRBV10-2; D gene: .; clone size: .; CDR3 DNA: TGCGCCAGCAGTGAGTCGATAGGGGGGGCAGAGGATTCACCCCTCCACTTT; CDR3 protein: CASSESIGGAEDSPLHF
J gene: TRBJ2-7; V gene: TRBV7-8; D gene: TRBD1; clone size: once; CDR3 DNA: TGTGCCAGCAGCCTCCGGGACAGGGGGCCTGGCGAGCAGTACTTC; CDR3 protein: CASSLRDRGPGEQYF
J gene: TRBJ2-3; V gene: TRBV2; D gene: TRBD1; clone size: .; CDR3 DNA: TGTGCCAGCTCCTACGGGACAGGGGTTCGCGCAGATACGCAGTATTTT; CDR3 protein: CASSYGTGVRADTQYF
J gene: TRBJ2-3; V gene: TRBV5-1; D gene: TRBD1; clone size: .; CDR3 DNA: TGCGCCAGCAGCTTGGGACAGGGGTTGGATACGCAGTATTTT; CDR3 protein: CASSLGQGLDTQYF
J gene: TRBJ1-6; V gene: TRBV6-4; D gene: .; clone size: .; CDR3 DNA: TGTGCCAGCAGTGGTCATCCGGGGGGCGACTCCTATAATTCACCCCTCCACTTT; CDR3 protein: CASSGHPGGDSYNSPLHF
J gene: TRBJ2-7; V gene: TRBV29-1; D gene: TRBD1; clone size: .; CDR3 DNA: TGCAGCGCTTTTACCGGGACAGGGGAAACCGAGCAGTACTTC; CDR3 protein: CSAFTGTGETEQYF
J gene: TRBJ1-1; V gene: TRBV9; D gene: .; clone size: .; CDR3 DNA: TGTGCCAGCAGCGTTTTACAGGGCTCTGAAGCTTTCTTT; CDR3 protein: CASSVLQGSEAFF
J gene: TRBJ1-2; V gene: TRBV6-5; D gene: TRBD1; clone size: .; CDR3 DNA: TGTGCCAGCAGTTACAAGGACAGGACCCCCTACACCTTC; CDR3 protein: CASSYKDRTPYTF
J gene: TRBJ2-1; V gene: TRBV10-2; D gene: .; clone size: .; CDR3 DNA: TGCGCCAGCAGTGATCGGGGGGCCCACAATGAGCAGTTCTTC; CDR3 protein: CASSDRGAHNEQFF
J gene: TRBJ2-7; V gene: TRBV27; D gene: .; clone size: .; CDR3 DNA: TGTGCCAGCAGCGCTCCCCCAGGTCGGCAGGGAGGCTACGAGCAGTACTTC; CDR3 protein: CASSAPPGRQGGYEQYF
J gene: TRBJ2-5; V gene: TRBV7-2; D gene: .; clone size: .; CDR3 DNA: TGTGCCAGCAGCTTAGCCGGGTCCGGGGAGACCCAGTACTTC; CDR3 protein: CASSLAGSGETQYF
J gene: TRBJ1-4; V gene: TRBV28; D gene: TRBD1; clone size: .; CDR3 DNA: TGTGCCAGCAGTTCCACCCGGACAGGGAGTGGTGAAAAACTGTTTTTT; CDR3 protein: CASSSTRTGSGEKLFF
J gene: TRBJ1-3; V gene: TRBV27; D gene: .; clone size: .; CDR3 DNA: TGTGCCAGCAGTTTGGGCAGGACACTTGGAAACACCATATATTTT; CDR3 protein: CASSLGRTLGNTIYF
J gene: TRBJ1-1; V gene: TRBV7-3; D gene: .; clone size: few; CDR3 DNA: TGTGCCAGCAGCTTAACCTCGCGGGGCACTGAAGCTTTCTTT; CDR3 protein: CASSLTSRGTEAFF
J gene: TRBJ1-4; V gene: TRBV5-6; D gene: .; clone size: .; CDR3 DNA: TGTGCCAGCAGCTTGGGGGGAGTTGAAAAACTGTTTTTT; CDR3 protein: CASSLGGVEKLFF
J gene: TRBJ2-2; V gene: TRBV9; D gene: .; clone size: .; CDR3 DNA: TGTGCCAGCAGCGTAGGTAGCGTGGCCGGGGAGCTGTTTTTT; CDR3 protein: CASSVGSVAGELFF
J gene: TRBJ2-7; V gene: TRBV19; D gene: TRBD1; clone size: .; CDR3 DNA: TGTGCCACTAGGTCCGGGACAGGCTCCTACGAGCAGTACTTC; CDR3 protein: CATRSGTGSYEQYF
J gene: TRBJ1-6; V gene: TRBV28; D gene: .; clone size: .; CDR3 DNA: TGTGCCAGCAGTTTCGAGTATTCACCCCTCCACTTT; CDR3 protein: CASSFEYSPLHF
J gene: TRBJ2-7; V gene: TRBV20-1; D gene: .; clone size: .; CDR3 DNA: TGCAGTGCGACCGACAGGCCCGAGCAGTACTTC; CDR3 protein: CSATDRPEQYF
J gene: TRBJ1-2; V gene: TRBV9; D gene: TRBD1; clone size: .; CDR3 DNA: TGTGCCAGCAGAGCAGGACAGGGCTATGGCTACACCTTC; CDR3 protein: CASRAGQGYGYTF
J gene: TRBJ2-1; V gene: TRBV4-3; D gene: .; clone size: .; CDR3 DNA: TGCGCCAGCAGTCCCGGACTCATCTCCTACAATGAGCAGTTCTTC; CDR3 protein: CASSPGLISYNEQFF